One T cell receptor (beta chain) is described in this entry. Antigen: not known. This entry comes from a study of T-cell memory formation after mild COVID-19. The length of the CDR3 is 16 residues. Trimming took 6 bases from V and 3 from J; bases not matched to a gene: 9. The germline V gene has CDR1 SGHTA and CDR2 FQGNSA. Whole-study findings and limits: Proof of SARS-CoV-2 specificity was absent for the second-wave clones that crested on day 37. Clones that shrank (day 15 to 85) were balanced CD4/CD8, whereas later expanders leaned CD4+. CD4+ contracting clones were mainly CM and EM; CD8+ ones, EMRA. Several responding clones turned up in pre-infection memory, indicating that cross-reactive memory may have taken part.

One entry per CDR3 protein results from TCRdb running MiXCR on the 5' RACE reads. This sample carries hundreds of thousands of distinct CDR3 sequences, about a sixth of them seen once, and the ten largest clones take about 22%. This rearrangement joins TRBV7-2 to TRBJ2-2, with 8 bases that match TRBD1. Specimen: PBMCs or a T cell subset sorted from them (not recorded which). This receptor was taken from a man aged 18 to 30 who had mild COVID-19 (a few samples of this study predate the infection). Cell type and time point are not known. The CDR3 reads CASRPGQGRDTGELFF. The CDR3 nucleotides are TGTGCCAGCAGACCCGGACAGGGTCGGGACACCGGGGAGCTGTTTTTT.